The 32 T cell receptor beta chains below all came from one sample that was sequenced in a study of blood T cell repertoires in COVID-19. Measured with immunoSEQ multiplex PCR; TCRdb has only the in-frame clones, and not every one. The sample lists about 170,000 clones, roughly 80% occurring once. Material for sequencing was peripheral blood. These receptors all stem from a human donor with acute or convalescent COVID-19. The donor label of this sample is uncertain.

The chain couples TRBV28 to TRBJ2-1; 11 bases agree with TRBD2. The CDR3 has 17 amino acids. Germline V gene data show CDR1 as MDHEN and CDR2 as SYDVKM. The V gene end was trimmed by 7 bases and the J gene end by 4 bases; junction bases not matched to a gene: 12. As DNA, the CDR3 is TGTGCCAGCATCCCCAACCCCGGGACTAGCGGTTACAATGAGCAGTTCTTC. Translated, it gives CASIPNPGTSGYNEQFF.

In its sample, this clone was seen a few times. The V gene is TRBV27, the J gene TRBJ2-1; D perhaps matches TRBD1 (5 bases). Germline V gene data show CDR1 as MNHEY and CDR2 as SMNVEV (reference sequence). The CDR3 runs to 12 residues. Trimming took off 5 bases at V and 7 bases at J, with 9 bases between the two ends. The CDR3 protein is CASSPQGNEQFF. In nucleotides, the CDR3 is TGTGCCAGCAGTCCCCAGGGTAATGAGCAGTTCTTC.

The rearrangement links TRBV7-2 to TRBJ1-2; TRBD1 aligns across 9 bases. From germline, CDR1 is SGHTA and CDR2 FQGNSA. Germline trimming cut 5 bases from V and 3 bases from J; bases unmatched to any gene: 19. This CDR3 is 19 amino acids long. CDR3 nucleotides: TGTGCCAGCAGCCCCACCGACAGGGGGAGTTCCTACCAGGACTATGGCTACACCTTC. Encoded protein: CASSPTDRGSSYQDYGYTF.

The chain couples TRBV10-3 to TRBJ1-4; maybe TRBD1 (5 bases). The CDR3 totals 15 residues. The germline V gene has CDR1 ENHRY and CDR2 SYGVKD. V dropped 2 bases and J dropped 0 bases, with 7 bases sitting between them. The CDR3 here is CAISEQGATNEKLFF. CDR3 bases: TGTGCCATCAGTGAGCAGGGTGCAACTAATGAAAAACTGTTTTTT.

The chain joins TRBV5-1 to TRBJ1-3, with TRBD1 matching over 10 bases. V gave up 3 bases and J gave up 8 bases; unmatched junction bases: 5. Germline values: CDR1 SGHRS, CDR2 YFSETQ. This CDR3 is built from 14 residues. The CDR3 DNA reads TGCGCCAGCAGCTCCGACAGGGGGCCATACACCATATATTTT. Protein: CASSSDRGPYTIYF.

J is TRBJ1-1 and V is TRBV3-1 (or the pseudogene TRBV3-2); 7 nucleotides agree with TRBD1. V lost 1 base to trimming and J lost 1 base; unmatched junction nucleotides: 6. Germline V lookup: CDR1 LGHDT, CDR2 YNNKEL (reference sequence). This CDR3 comprises 16 residues. Written as DNA, the CDR3 is TGTGCCAGCAGCCAAGGTTGGAGACAGGGGAACACTGAAGCTTTCTTT. Translated: CASSQGWRQGNTEAFF.

The chain recombines TRBV7-9 with TRBJ1-5; D unclear. From germline, CDR1 is SEHNR and CDR2 FQNEAQ (reference sequence). V was pared by 1 base and J by 5 bases, with 6 bases between. CDR3 length equals 13 residues. CDR3 in DNA: TGTGCCAGCAGCTTAGACAGTTATCAGCCCCAGCATTTT. Translated: CASSLDSYQPQHF.

The CDR3 spells CAWSAGGAQFKAFF. The CDR3 DNA is TGTGCCTGGAGTGCAGGCGGGGCGCAGTTCAAAGCTTTCTTT. This chain connects TRBV30 to TRBJ1-1; weak D call: TRBD1 (5 bases). Trimming shortened V by 1 base and J by 9 bases, and 18 bases separated the two germline ends. This CDR3 region has 14 residues. Germline V gene lookup returns CDR1 GTSNPN and CDR2 SVGIG (reference sequence).

The V call is TRBV6-5, the J call TRBJ2-7; D remains ambiguous. The germline gives CDR1 MNHEY, CDR2 SVGAGI. CDR3 length: 14 residues. The ends were cut back, 6 bases at V and 0 bases at J, with 12 bases in the middle. The DNA of the CDR3 is TGTGCCAGCAGCGAGGCCCAGAGCTCCTACGAGCAGTACTTC. This gives the protein CASSEAQSSYEQYF.

The CDR3 loop reads CASSPGRERGDEQFF. In nucleotides, the CDR3 is TGTGCCAGTAGTCCCGGGCGGGAGCGGGGCGATGAGCAGTTCTTC. The chain combines TRBV19 with TRBJ2-1, with 7 nucleotides matching TRBD2. J lost 8 bases, V lost 5 bases, and 12 bases had no gene match. The CDR3 is made up of 15 amino acids. Germline lookup yields CDR1 LNHDA and CDR2 SQIVND (reference sequence).

This chain uses TRBV5-1 with TRBJ2-7; D is ambiguous. The germline CDR1 and CDR2 sequences are SGHRS and YFSETQ. This CDR3 contains 12 residues. The ends were cut back, 0 bases at V and 2 bases at J, with 3 bases in the middle. CDR3 nucleotide sequence: TGCGCCAGCAGCTTGGACACCTACGAGCAGTACTTC. This encodes CASSLDTYEQYF.

CDR3 in amino acids: CASSFRQGRVYEAFF. CDR3 DNA sequence: TGCGCCAGCAGCTTCCGACAGGGCAGAGTATACGAAGCTTTCTTT. The chain couples TRBV5-1 to TRBJ1-1; 7 bases are a match to TRBD1. The CDR3 spans 15 residues. Germline V CDR1 and CDR2: SGHRS, YFSETQ. The ends lost 2 bases at V and 8 bases at J; junction bases unmatched: 12.

This chain joins TRBV14 and TRBJ2-2; D perhaps matches TRBD2 (6 bases). Per the germline V gene, CDR1 is SGHDN and CDR2 is FVKESK. Trimming removed 6 bases at V and 4 bases at J, with 9 bases between. There are 13 residues in the CDR3. The CDR3 is CASSRRGTGELFF. DNA for the CDR3: TGTGCCAGCAGTCGGCGGGGCACCGGGGAGCTGTTTTTT. Supplemented by reference TRBV14 and TRBJ2-2, the full variable domain reads EAGVTQFPSHSVIEKGQTVTLRCDPISGHDNLYWYRRVMGKEIKFLLHFVKESKQDESGMPNNRFLAERTGGTYSTLKVQPAELEDSGVYFCASSRRGTGELFFGEGSRLTVL.

The chain joins TRBV5-1 to TRBJ2-5, with D possibly being TRBD1 (6 bases). The CDR3 is 13 amino acids. V dropped 4 bases and J dropped 1 base, with 8 bases sitting between them. Germline values: CDR1 SGHRS, CDR2 YFSETQ. Written as DNA, the CDR3 is TGCGCCAGCAGCCCACAGGGCCAAGAGACCCAGTACTTC. It specifies CASSPQGQETQYF. The full variable domain, in which reference TRBV5-1 and TRBJ2-5 provide the parts outside the CDR3, is KAGVTQTPRYLIKTRGQQVTLSCSPISGHRSVSWYQQTPGQGLQFLFEYFSETQRNKGNFPGRFSGRQFSNSRSEMNVSTLELGDSALYLCASSPQGQETQYFGPGTRLLVL.

This chain links TRBV27 with TRBJ1-6; D remains unclear. Trimming pared 10 bases from V and 9 bases from J, leaving 16 bases between. The CDR3 covers 13 residues. Per germline, CDR1 MNHEY and CDR2 SMNVEV (reference sequence). CDR3 residues: CATAPQSGSPLHF. CDR3 in DNA: TGTGCCACCGCCCCCCAAAGCGGTTCACCCCTCCACTTT.

The V call is TRBV14, the J call TRBJ1-1; D unresolved. V was shortened by 5 bases and J by 3 bases, with 10 bases between the two germline ends. In germline, CDR1 is SGHDN, CDR2 FVKESK. CDR3 size: 13 residues. CDR3 DNA: TGTGCCAGCAGCGCCCAGATCGACACTGAAGCTTTCTTT. Translating it yields CASSAQIDTEAFF.

The table lists this clone with many counts. This chain connects TRBV5-1 to TRBJ1-3; 7 bases are a match to TRBD1. The V gene end was trimmed by 0 bases and the J gene end by 4 bases; junction bases not matched to a gene: 10. There are 17 residues in the CDR3. The germline V gene has CDR1 SGHRS and CDR2 YFSETQ. CDR3 protein: CASSLAPVRQGGNTIYF. CDR3 nucleotide sequence: TGCGCCAGCAGCTTGGCCCCGGTACGACAGGGAGGAAACACCATATATTTT.

The chain couples TRBV2 to TRBJ1-2; D is unclear. The V end was cut by 4 bases, the J end by 8 bases, with 8 bases between. Looked up from germline, CDR1 is SNHLY and CDR2 is FYNNEI. The CDR3 sequence is 11 residues long. CDR3 in amino acids: CASSGGGGYTF. The CDR3 nucleotides are TGTGCCAGCAGTGGGGGAGGCGGCTACACCTTC.

V and J are TRBV27 and TRBJ1-2, with TRBD1 matching over 7 bases. This CDR3 has 16 residues. V lost 5 bases, J lost 0 bases, and 9 bases stayed unmatched. Germline values: CDR1 MNHEY, CDR2 SMNVEV (reference sequence). The CDR3 spells CASSPMGQRPNYGYTF. The DNA for the CDR3 is TGTGCCAGCAGTCCGATGGGACAGCGACCTAACTATGGCTACACCTTC.

The genes are TRBV6-5 and TRBJ1-2, with D maybe TRBD1 (6 bases). Germline lookup yields CDR1 MNHEY and CDR2 SVGAGI. Trimming cost V 5 bases and J 3 bases, with 13 bases left between them. This CDR3 has 14 amino acids. The CDR3, as DNA: TGTGCCAGCAGTCCGACAGGTGATTACTATGGCTACACCTTC. Translated, it gives CASSPTGDYYGYTF.

The chain combines TRBV5-8 with TRBJ2-2; D might be TRBD1 (5 bases). The ends were cut back, 1 base at V and 0 bases at J, with 10 bases in the middle. This CDR3 contains 16 residues. Per germline, CDR1 SGHTS and CDR2 YDEGEE. The CDR3 bases are TGTGCCAGCAGCTTGCGTGCAGGGCCGAACACCGGGGAGCTGTTTTTT. Its protein product is CASSLRAGPNTGELFF.

The chain has TRBV2 and TRBJ2-3, with 8 bases identical to TRBD1. The germline CDR1 and CDR2 sequences are SNHLY and FYNNEI. There are 15 residues in the CDR3. V shed 5 bases, J shed 5 bases, and the junction held 9 bases outside the gene matches. The CDR3 region has the DNA TGTGCCAGCAGTCCCGGCAGGGGGCCCGGAGATACGCAGTATTTT. Translation: CASSPGRGPGDTQYF.

The J gene is TRBJ2-1, the V gene TRBV7-9; TRBD2 might be the D (6 bases). The V gene lost 4 bases and the J gene lost 8 bases, with 15 bases spanning the gap. CDR1 and CDR2 (germline): SEHNR, FQNEAQ (reference sequence). The length of the CDR3 is 14 residues. Here the CDR3 DNA reads TGTGCCAGCAGCTCACTTAGCGGTCCATATGAGCAGTTCTTC. This translates into CASSSLSGPYEQFF.

This clone was recorded a few times. V and J are TRBV7-9 and TRBJ1-2; D remains unclear. Germline V gives CDR1 SEHNR, CDR2 FQNEAQ (reference sequence). The V gene lost 1 base and the J gene lost 4 bases, with 7 bases spanning the gap. The CDR3 length is 13 residues. CDR3 residues: CASSLGQIYGYTF. CDR3 nucleotide sequence: TGTGCCAGCAGCTTAGGGCAGATCTATGGCTACACCTTC.

J is TRBJ2-1 and V is TRBV5-4; 7 bases are a match to TRBD2. J was trimmed by 9 bases and V by 2 bases; bases with no gene match: 8. CDR1 SGHNT and CDR2 YYREEE come from the germline V gene (reference sequence). There are 14 residues in the CDR3. In DNA form, the CDR3 reads TGTGCCAGCAGCTTTCACGACACGGGAGGTGAGCAGTTCTTC. The encoded protein is CASSFHDTGGEQFF. The full variable domain, completed using reference TRBV5-4 and TRBJ2-1, is ETGVTQSPTHLIKTRGQQVTLRCSSQSGHNTVSWYQQALGQGPQFIFQYYREEENGRGNFPPRFSGLQFPNYSSELNVNALELDDSALYLCASSFHDTGGEQFFGPGTRLTVL.

The chain couples TRBV7-9 to TRBJ2-2; D is undetermined. Trimming stripped 5 bases from V and 4 bases from J, with 8 bases between. CDR1 and CDR2 (germline): SEHNR, FQNEAQ (reference sequence). The CDR3 spans 13 residues. The CDR3 loop reads CASSPSSTGELFF. Written as DNA, the CDR3 is TGTGCCAGCAGCCCGTCCAGCACCGGGGAGCTGTTTTTT.

In DNA, the CDR3 is TGTGCCAGCAGCTCGGGGACAGTCCTAGCCAAAAACATTCAGTACTTC. This sequence encodes CASSSGTVLAKNIQYF. The chain joins TRBV5-8 to TRBJ2-4; TRBD1 matches at 7 bases. Germline CDR1 is SGHTS and CDR2 is YDEGEE. CDR3 size: 16 residues. Trimming cost V 3 bases and J 0 bases; bases outside gene matches: 6.

CDR3 sequence (DNA): TGTGCCAGCAGTGAAAGGGCCCGGGACAGCTCCTACGAGCAGTACTTC. The encoded protein is CASSERARDSSYEQYF. The chain links TRBV2 to TRBJ2-7, with 7 bases aligning to TRBD1. After removal of 2 bases from V and 0 bases from J, the junction contained 7 bases not matched to a gene. CDR3 length: 16 residues. Germline V gene sequence: CDR1 SNHLY, CDR2 FYNNEI. The complete variable domain, with remaining parts taken from reference TRBV2 and TRBJ2-7, reads EPEVTQTPSHQVTQMGQEVILRCVPISNHLYFYWYRQILGQKVEFLVSFYNNEISEKSEIFDDQFSVERPDGSNFTLKIRSTKLEDSAMYFCASSERARDSSYEQYFGPGTRLTVT.

This clone was seen a single time. This chain joins TRBV25-1 and TRBJ2-7; weak D call: TRBD1 (5 bases). Between the trimmed V and J ends, which lost 8 bases and 0 bases, there was a span of 14 bases. The CDR3 spans 14 residues. Germline V gene sequence: CDR1 MGHDK, CDR2 SYGVNS. The CDR3 sequence: CASRPTGYSYEQYF. The CDR3 DNA reads as TGTGCCAGCCGACCTACAGGTTACTCCTACGAGCAGTACTTC.

The chain recombines TRBV12-3 or TRBV12-4 with TRBJ1-1, with D unclear. The CDR3 consists of 13 residues. Trimming left V 5 bases short and J 1 base short, with 8 bases between. The CDR3 sequence is CASSPTGNTEAFF. DNA of the CDR3: TGTGCCAGCAGTCCGACGGGGAACACTGAAGCTTTCTTT.

The table lists this clone with a count of one. The chain employs TRBV19 and TRBJ2-3; 7 bases are a match to TRBD2. Germline CDR1 LNHDA, CDR2 SQIVND (reference sequence). With 10 bases clipped from V and 0 bases from J, the junction kept 7 bases outside the gene matches. This CDR3 has 14 amino acids. This CDR3 reads CATSREVSTDTQYF. DNA of the CDR3: TGTGCCACCTCCCGGGAGGTTAGCACAGATACGCAGTATTTT. The variable domain in full, completed from reference TRBV19 and TRBJ2-3, reads DGGITQSPKYLFRKEGQNVTLSCEQNLNHDAMYWYRQDPGQGLRLIYYSQIVNDFQKGDIAEGYSVSREKKESFPLTVTSAQKNPTAFYLCATSREVSTDTQYFGPGTRLTVL.

The V call is TRBV11-2, the J call TRBJ1-2, with TRBD1 identical over 8 bases. Germline CDR1 reads SGHAT; CDR2 reads FQNNGV. The trim removed 4 bases at V and 2 bases at J, leaving 9 bases unmatched. The CDR3 runs to 16 residues. CDR3 in amino acids: CASSSIRQGHNYGYTF. CDR3 nucleotides: TGTGCCAGCAGCTCCATCCGACAGGGGCACAACTATGGCTACACCTTC.